The 14 T cell receptor beta chains below were found in one sample sequenced in a study of T-cell reconstitution after alpha-beta-depleted transplantation in children. For TCRbeta, the library was prepared with unique molecular identifiers. TCRdb ran MiXCR on the PCR reads and lists one entry per CDR3 protein. This sample has 170,000 or so distinct CDR3 sequences, with less than 8% found just once. The material sequenced was PBMCs from the stem cell graft donor, taken from the stem cell graft. The receptors were sampled from a human donor who donated a stem cell graft to a child with Wiskott-Aldrich syndrome.

This clonotype has just a few counts. The chain is built from TRBV5-1 and TRBJ1-4, with TRBD1 as a possible D gene (5 bases). Germline V gene lookup returns CDR1 SGHRS and CDR2 YFSETQ. The CDR3 is 17 amino acids. V was clipped by 3 bases and J by 1 base, with 16 bases between them. The DNA of the CDR3 is TGCGCCAGCAGCTACCTTGGGGGATCGGGAACTAATGAAAAACTGTTTTTT. Its protein is CASSYLGGSGTNEKLFF.

Ten or more counts support this clonotype. V gene TRBV5-1 combines with J gene TRBJ1-4; tentative D call: TRBD1 (6 bases). The V end was cut by 5 bases, the J end by 5 bases, with 16 bases between. From germline, CDR1 is SGHRS and CDR2 YFSETQ. This CDR3 is 15 amino acids long. CDR3 DNA sequence: TGCGCCAGCAGATCTACGGGACATCTAAATGAAAAACTGTTTTTT. It yields the protein CASRSTGHLNEKLFF.

In this sample, this clonotype turned up a few times. The chain combines TRBV7-2 with TRBJ2-3; 9 bases match TRBD1. The junction had 5 bases not matched to a gene; V was cut back by 8 bases and J by 2 bases. Germline CDR1 SGHTA, CDR2 FQGNSA. The CDR3 consists of 14 residues. The CDR3 protein is CASSGTGYTDTQYF. CDR3 in DNA: TGTGCCAGCTCCGGGACAGGGTACACAGATACGCAGTATTTT.

This clonotype occurred many times. This chain connects TRBV20-1 to TRBJ2-4, with 16 bases that match TRBD2. The junction had 9 bases not matched to a gene; V was cut back by 3 bases and J by 1 base. CDR1 is DFQATT and CDR2 is SNEGSKA in the germline V gene (reference sequence). The length of the CDR3 is 19 residues. The CDR3 region is CSARGPGLAGGRAKNIQYF. CDR3 DNA sequence: TGCAGTGCTAGGGGGCCGGGACTAGCGGGGGGGCGGGCCAAAAACATTCAGTACTTC.

The table lists this clonotype with many counts. The gene calls are TRBV6-6 and TRBJ1-2, with TRBD1 matching over 9 bases. The germline V gene encodes CDR1 MNHNY and CDR2 SVGAGI (reference sequence). This CDR3 has 13 amino acids. V lost 4 bases, J lost 10 bases, and 7 bases stayed unmatched. The CDR3 loop is CASSSYRGHAYTF. Here the CDR3 DNA reads TGTGCCAGCAGTTCTTACAGGGGGCATGCCTACACCTTC.

This clonotype has ten or more counts. This chain links TRBV12-3 or TRBV12-4 with TRBJ2-3; D is unresolved. The CDR3 consists of 15 residues. Trimming cost V 3 bases and J 2 bases, with 12 bases left between them. In DNA form, the CDR3 reads TGTGCCAGCAGTTTGGGGAAAGGATACACAGATACGCAGTATTTT. Its protein product is CASSLGKGYTDTQYF.

This clonotype was detected many times. The rearrangement links TRBV15 to TRBJ2-4, with TRBD2 matching 10 bases. Germline trimming cut 3 bases from V and 0 bases from J; bases unmatched to any gene: 5. This CDR3 is built from 17 residues. Germline loops: CDR1 LNHNV, CDR2 YYDKDF (reference sequence). CDR3 sequence: CATSSPLAGLAKNIQYF. As DNA, the CDR3 is TGTGCCACCAGCAGCCCACTAGCGGGACTAGCCAAAAACATTCAGTACTTC.

At least ten counts were recorded for this clonotype. The chain carries TRBV10-3 and TRBJ1-5; TRBD1 is a possible D gene (5 bases). CDR1 is ENHRY and CDR2 is SYGVKD in the germline V gene. With 7 bases removed from V and 3 bases from J, the gap between germline ends came to 10 bases. The CDR3 runs 13 residues. For the CDR3, the DNA is TGTGCCATCACTGACAGTTTCAATCAGCCCCAGCATTTT. Its protein is CAITDSFNQPQHF.

This clonotype has at least ten counts. The chain links TRBV5-6 to TRBJ1-2; 8 bases align to TRBD1. V dropped 3 bases and J dropped 2; count of bases not matched to a gene: 3. The CDR3 has 14 amino acids. In germline, CDR1 is SGHDT, CDR2 YYEEEE. CDR3 in DNA: TGTGCCAGCAGCTCGGGACAGGCCAACTATGGCTACACCTTC. It is translated as CASSSGQANYGYTF.

This clonotype was picked up many times. The J gene is TRBJ2-2, the V gene TRBV12-3 or TRBV12-4; a possible D gene is TRBD1 (5 bases). Trimming pared 3 bases from V and 4 bases from J, leaving 15 bases between. CDR3 length: 16 residues. This chain's CDR3 is CASSFSGAIGTGELFF. Here the CDR3 DNA reads TGTGCCAGCAGTTTCAGTGGGGCCATCGGCACCGGGGAGCTGTTTTTT.

Remarks on this clonotype: The germline gene is not matched at one end of the junction; a read error may be the cause. V is TRBV7-2 and J is TRBJ2-2; 7 bases fit TRBD2. The CDR3 spans 13 residues. Germline V CDR1 and CDR2: SGHTA, FQGNSA. The CDR3 region is CASSPDFSGGLFF. Here the CDR3 DNA reads TGTGCCAGCAGCCCTGACTTCTCGGGGGGGCTGTTTTTT.

This clonotype was seen ten or more times. V gene TRBV29-1 combines with J gene TRBJ2-7, with TRBD2 identical over 8 bases. The CDR3 sequence is 12 residues long. CDR1 and CDR2 from the germline V gene are SQVTM and ANQGSEA. Unmatched junction bases numbered 7, after V lost 6 bases and J lost 6 bases. CDR3 region: CSVAGGASEQYF. DNA for the CDR3: TGCAGCGTCGCCGGGGGGGCCTCCGAGCAGTACTTC.

Many counts were recorded for this clonotype. The chain links TRBV4-1 to TRBJ2-5; 7 bases are shared with TRBD1. CDR3 length: 15 residues. V trimming: 1 base; J trimming: 2 bases; junction bases outside the gene matches: 4. Germline CDR1 and CDR2: MGHRA and YSYEKL. The CDR3 DNA sequence: TGCGCCAGCAGCCAAGCCGACAGGGATCAAGAGACCCAGTACTTC. Protein sequence: CASSQADRDQETQYF.

This clonotype has just a few counts. The chain combines TRBV5-1 with TRBJ1-1; D is possibly TRBD1 (6 bases). The CDR3 runs 14 residues. Looked up from germline, CDR1 is SGHRS and CDR2 is YFSETQ. V dropped 3 bases and J dropped 3 bases, with 12 bases sitting between them. CDR3 protein: CASSWGGADTEAFF. The CDR3 coding sequence is TGCGCCAGCAGCTGGGGGGGCGCGGACACTGAAGCTTTCTTT.